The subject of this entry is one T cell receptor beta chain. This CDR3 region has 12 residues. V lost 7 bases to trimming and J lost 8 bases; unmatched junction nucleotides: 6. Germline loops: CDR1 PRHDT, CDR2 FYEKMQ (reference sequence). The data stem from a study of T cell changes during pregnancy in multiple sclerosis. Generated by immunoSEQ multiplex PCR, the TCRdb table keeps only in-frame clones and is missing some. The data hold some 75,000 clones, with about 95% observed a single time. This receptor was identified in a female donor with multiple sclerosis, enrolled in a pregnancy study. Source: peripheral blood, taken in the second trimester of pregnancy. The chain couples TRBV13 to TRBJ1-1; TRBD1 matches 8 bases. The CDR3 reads CASKNRGREAFF. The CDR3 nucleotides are TGTGCCAGCAAGAACAGGGGGAGGGAAGCTTTCTTT.